These 4 T cell receptor beta chains were sequenced from one sample in a study of blood T cell repertoires in COVID-19. Only in-frame clones appear in the TCRdb table, and some are missing; sequencing was by immunoSEQ multiplex PCR. The sample comprises tens of thousands of clones, around 88% of which are singletons, and 5% to 5.5% rests with the top ten. Sequenced: peripheral blood. Receptors were obtained from a man in his sixties with acute or convalescent COVID-19.

The chain combines TRBV12-3 or TRBV12-4 with TRBJ2-3, with D hard to call. This CDR3 region has 13 residues. Trimming took 3 bases from V and 6 from J, leaving 10 bases between them. The CDR3 sequence is CASSFNRVDTQYF. The CDR3 DNA reads TGTGCCAGCAGTTTTAACCGGGTCGATACGCAGTATTTT.

The chain couples TRBV6-2 or TRBV6-3 to TRBJ2-1; weak D call: TRBD1 (6 bases). Trimming stripped 2 bases from V and 6 bases from J, with 23 bases between. Germline loops: CDR1 MNHEY, CDR2 SVGEGT. The CDR3 has 18 residues. The chain's CDR3 is CASSYPGHRVDLGNEQFF. The CDR3 DNA follows: TGTGCCAGCAGTTACCCTGGACACAGGGTGGATTTGGGCAATGAGCAGTTCTTC.

The chain combines TRBV7-6 with TRBJ2-1; 7 bases fit TRBD1. The CDR3 spans 16 residues. J gave up 0 bases and V 6 bases, and 8 bases lay outside the gene matches. From germline, CDR1 is SGHVS and CDR2 FNYEAQ. CDR3 bases: TGTGCCAGCAGGATAGGACAGGCGAGCTCCTACAATGAGCAGTTCTTC. It yields the protein CASRIGQASSYNEQFF.

The V gene is TRBV9, the J gene TRBJ1-2; D remains unclear. The CDR3 runs to 11 residues. V gave up 1 base and J gave up 8 bases, with 6 bases separating them. CDR1 and CDR2 (germline): SGDLS, YYNGEE. The CDR3 here is CASSVLGGYTF. CDR3 nucleotide sequence: TGTGCCAGCAGCGTACTCGGGGGCTACACCTTC.